Following are 29 T cell receptor beta chains from one sample sequenced in a study of blood T cell repertoires in COVID-19. Assay used: immunoSEQ multiplex PCR; TCRdb lists only in-frame clones, some missing. The sample has about 82,000 clones, about four fifths seen once. What was sequenced was peripheral blood. These receptors all stem from a woman in her forties with active or convalescent COVID-19.

The gene calls are TRBV14 and TRBJ2-5; D is unclear. The CDR3 loop spans 14 amino acids. CDR1 is SGHDN, CDR2 FVKESK, per germline. Deletions cut 3 bases from V and 0 bases from J, with 8 bases between. CDR3: CASSQQAYQETQYF. DNA of the CDR3: TGTGCCAGCAGCCAGCAAGCCTACCAAGAGACCCAGTACTTC.

The gene calls are TRBV15 and TRBJ1-4; D remains ambiguous. V was shortened by 6 bases and J by 2 bases, with 13 bases between the two germline ends. Germline loops: CDR1 LNHNV, CDR2 YYDKDF (reference sequence). The length of the CDR3 is 15 residues. The CDR3 sequence is CATRLNRGTNEKLFF. The DNA of the CDR3 is TGTGCCACCAGGCTAAACCGGGGTACTAATGAAAAACTGTTTTTT.

The rearrangement links TRBV4-1 to TRBJ2-5; 7 nucleotides align to TRBD1. V dropped 0 bases and J dropped 1; count of bases not matched to a gene: 8. The germline gives CDR1 MGHRA, CDR2 YSYEKL. This CDR3 has 17 residues. CDR3 DNA: TGCGCCAGCAGCCAAGACCGAGTTCGGACAGGCCAAGAGACCCAGTACTTC. The encoded protein is CASSQDRVRTGQETQYF.

This clone was observed a handful of times. The V call is TRBV19, the J call TRBJ1-1; TRBD1 is a possible D gene (6 bases). This CDR3 has 13 residues. Germline lookup yields CDR1 LNHDA and CDR2 SQIVND (reference sequence). V lost 4 bases and J lost 5, with 11 bases in between. CDR3 nucleotides: TGTGCCAGTAGTAGTCAGGGGTGGACTGAAGCTTTCTTT. Protein product: CASSSQGWTEAFF.

The chain uses TRBV4-2 and TRBJ2-7, with 8 bases fitting TRBD2. CDR3 length: 14 amino acids. The germline V gene encodes CDR1 LGHNA and CDR2 YNFKEQ. V shed 3 bases, J shed 2 bases, and the junction held 3 bases outside the gene matches. This chain's CDR3 is CASSQGLGPYEQYF. CDR3 bases: TGTGCCAGCAGCCAGGGACTAGGCCCCTACGAGCAGTACTTC.

The V gene is TRBV18, the J gene TRBJ1-3; 8 bases fit TRBD1. Trimming cost V 6 bases and J 10 bases; bases outside gene matches: 11. Per the germline V gene, CDR1 is KGHSH and CDR2 is LQKENI. The CDR3 length is 14 residues. The CDR3 spells CASSLTGVASTIYF. The CDR3 DNA is TGTGCCAGCTCCCTGACAGGGGTCGCATCAACCATATATTTT.

This sequence joins TRBV11-2 and TRBJ2-6; D ambiguous. V was clipped by 8 bases and J by 0 bases, with 14 bases between them. The CDR3 loop spans 16 amino acids. Germline V gene lookup returns CDR1 SGHAT and CDR2 FQNNGV. Here the CDR3 reads CASGLQISSGANVLTF. Written as DNA, the CDR3 is TGTGCCAGCGGCCTCCAGATCTCCTCTGGGGCCAACGTCCTGACTTTC.

This clone was recorded only once. The chain combines TRBV2 with TRBJ1-2; 8 bases align to TRBD1. V was clipped by 4 bases and J by 2 bases; unmatched bases: 0. The germline gives CDR1 SNHLY, CDR2 FYNNEI. The CDR3 spans 13 residues. The CDR3 loop reads CASSGTGNYGYTF. The CDR3 nucleotides read TGTGCCAGCAGTGGGACAGGGAACTATGGCTACACCTTC.

CDR3 bases: TGTGCCAGCTCACCCCTGGGGACAGGGCGCACAGATACGCAGTATTTT. Its protein is CASSPLGTGRTDTQYF. The genes are TRBV18 and TRBJ2-3; 9 bases fit TRBD1. Germline CDR1 and CDR2: KGHSH and LQKENI. After removal of 3 bases from V and 1 base from J, the junction contained 5 bases not matched to a gene. The length of the CDR3 is 16 residues.

The rearrangement links TRBV5-4 to TRBJ2-7, with TRBD1 identical over 7 bases. The CDR3 is 14 residues long. CDR1 is SGHNT and CDR2 is YYREEE in the germline V gene (reference sequence). V was pared by 0 bases and J by 3 bases, with 3 bases of the junction left unmatched. The CDR3 here is CASSLGQGIYEQYF. The CDR3 nucleotides read TGTGCCAGCAGCTTGGGACAGGGAATCTACGAGCAGTACTTC.

The CDR3 here is CASSPSLAGRSGNEQYF. CDR3 bases: TGTGCCAGCAGCCCCTCGCTAGCGGGAAGGTCAGGTAACGAGCAGTACTTC. The chain is built from TRBV14 and TRBJ2-7, with 9 bases that match TRBD2. The CDR3 consists of 17 residues. Germline V lookup: CDR1 SGHDN, CDR2 FVKESK. With V trimmed by 4 bases and J by 5 bases, 15 bases remained unmatched.

The genes are TRBV18 and TRBJ1-1; 9 positions match TRBD1. The CDR3 spans 15 residues. CDR1 and CDR2 from the germline V gene are KGHSH and LQKENI. V shed 4 bases, J shed 1 base, and the junction held 4 bases outside the gene matches. In nucleotides, the CDR3 is TGTGCCAGCTCACGACGGACAGGGGAGAACACTGAAGCTTTCTTT. Translated, it gives CASSRRTGENTEAFF.

The chain recombines TRBV28 with TRBJ1-2, with 10 bases lining up with TRBD1. Per germline, CDR1 MDHEN and CDR2 SYDVKM. V shed 6 bases, J shed 3 bases, and the junction held 4 bases outside the gene matches. The CDR3 contains 14 residues. CDR3 nucleotides: TGTGCCAGCAGGACAGGGGGCGAACACTATGGCTACACCTTC. It yields the protein CASRTGGEHYGYTF.

This clone was counted between two and nine times. In DNA form, the CDR3 reads TGTGCCAGCAGTTTTTTTTGGGCGGGAAATGCACAGGGGACGCGCCAGCCCCAGCATTTT. Translation: CASSFFWAGNAQGTRQPQHF. The J gene is TRBJ1-5, the V gene TRBV28, with 7 bases lining up with TRBD1. V trimming: 3 bases; J trimming: 7 bases; junction bases outside the gene matches: 24. The CDR3 totals 20 residues. Germline V gene lookup returns CDR1 MDHEN and CDR2 SYDVKM.

The rearrangement joins TRBV11-2 to TRBJ2-7, with 12 positions matching TRBD2. Germline V lookup: CDR1 SGHAT, CDR2 FQNNGV. The V segment lost 4 bases and the J segment 2 bases; nucleotides outside the gene matches: 6. This CDR3 has 16 residues. CDR3 sequence: CASSSFGLAGTYEQYF. The CDR3 DNA sequence: TGTGCCAGCAGCTCGTTCGGACTAGCGGGGACCTACGAGCAGTACTTC. Filled out from reference TRBV11-2 and TRBJ2-7, the complete variable domain reads EAGVAQSPRYKIIEKRQSVAFWCNPISGHATLYWYQQILGQGPKLLIQFQNNGVVDDSQLPKDRFSAERLKGVDSTLKIQPAKLEDSAVYLCASSSFGLAGTYEQYFGPGTRLTVT.

V usage is TRBV2 and J usage is TRBJ2-6; D unclear. The CDR3 sequence is 15 residues long. Trimming took off 6 bases at V and 0 bases at J, with 9 bases between the two ends. Germline V CDR1 and CDR2: SNHLY, FYNNEI. CDR3 coding DNA: TGTGCCAGCAGCCTACTAACCTCTGGGGCCAACGTCCTGACTTTC. Translated, it gives CASSLLTSGANVLTF.

The V call is TRBV10-3, the J call TRBJ1-1, with 9 bases that match TRBD1. The germline CDR1 and CDR2 sequences are ENHRY and SYGVKD. The length of the CDR3 is 15 residues. Trimming at V came to 3 bases and at J to 0 bases, leaving 2 bases not matched to a gene. The CDR3 nucleotides are TGTGCCATCAGTGACCGGGACAGGGTGAACACTGAAGCTTTCTTT. This codes for CAISDRDRVNTEAFF.

V is TRBV7-9 and J is TRBJ2-4; no clear D. CDR3 length equals 13 residues. In germline, CDR1 is SEHNR, CDR2 FQNEAQ (reference sequence). Deletions cut 3 bases from V and 5 bases from J, with 8 bases between. CDR3 nucleotide sequence: TGTGCCAGCAGCTTTGGGCCCGAAAACATTCAGTACTTC. Amino acid sequence: CASSFGPENIQYF.

The CDR3 is CASSSRRGFIIYEQYF. CDR3 nucleotide sequence: TGTGCCAGCAGTTCCCGCCGGGGATTCATCATCTACGAGCAGTACTTC. This chain uses TRBV27 with TRBJ2-7, with a weak D call TRBD2 (5 bases). Germline CDR1 is MNHEY and CDR2 is SMNVEV (reference sequence). Trimming cost V 4 bases and J 3 bases, with 19 bases left between them. The CDR3 covers 16 residues.

In DNA, the CDR3 is TGTGCCAGCAGCCCAACTAGGGATACGCAGTATTTT. Translation gives CASSPTRDTQYF. This chain links TRBV7-2 with TRBJ2-3; D is possibly TRBD2 (5 bases). Deletions cut 5 bases from V and 6 bases from J, with 9 bases between. Germline V lookup: CDR1 SGHTA, CDR2 FQGNSA. The CDR3 consists of 12 residues.

The rearrangement joins TRBV7-3 to TRBJ2-5; 10 bases fit TRBD2. This CDR3 contains 15 residues. V lost 0 bases, J lost 2 bases, and 0 bases stayed unmatched. CDR1 is SGHTA, CDR2 FQGTGA, per germline. CDR3 nucleotide sequence: TGTGCCAGCAGCTTAACTAGCGGGAGGCAAGAGACCCAGTACTTC. This translates into CASSLTSGRQETQYF.

Here the CDR3 DNA reads TGCGCCAGCAGCCATAGACAGGGGGCGCGAGGTCAGCCCCAGCATTTT. Its protein is CASSHRQGARGQPQHF. V gene TRBV4-1 combines with J gene TRBJ1-5, with 10 positions matching TRBD1. The germline V gene encodes CDR1 MGHRA and CDR2 YSYEKL. V dropped 3 bases and J dropped 6; count of bases not matched to a gene: 8. This CDR3 has 16 amino acids.

The gene calls are TRBV28 and TRBJ1-3, with D perhaps TRBD1 (6 bases). The V gene's germline CDR1 is MDHEN and CDR2 SYDVKM. This CDR3 contains 18 residues. V lost 3 bases and J lost 0, with 18 bases in between. CDR3 bases: TGTGCCAGCAGTTTCACCAGGGGTCTCTATTACTCTGGAAACACCATATATTTT. Translated, it gives CASSFTRGLYYSGNTIYF. Full variable domain (missing parts from reference TRBV28 and TRBJ1-3): DVKVTQSSRYLVKRTGEKVFLECVQDMDHENMFWYRQDPGLGLRLIYFSYDVKMKEKGDIPEGYSVSREKKERFSLILESASTNQTSMYLCASSFTRGLYYSGNTIYFGEGSWLTVV.

The V call is TRBV15, the J call TRBJ2-7; maybe TRBD2 (6 bases). The CDR3 consists of 16 residues. The V gene lost 3 bases and the J gene lost 7 bases, with 22 bases spanning the gap. The germline V gene has CDR1 LNHNV and CDR2 YYDKDF (reference sequence). The CDR3 nucleotides are TGTGCCACCAGCAGGGGGGAACTAGCCAGCGTTCGGGAGCAGTACTTC. Residues: CATSRGELASVREQYF.

V usage is TRBV7-9 and J usage is TRBJ2-2, with no clear D. Germline assignment: CDR1 SEHNR and CDR2 FQNEAQ (reference sequence). This CDR3 contains 17 residues. V was cut by 2 bases and J by 0 bases, with 13 bases left in between. CDR3 sequence reads: CASSLFPLTTNTGELFF. The CDR3 DNA reads TGTGCCAGCAGCTTATTTCCCCTTACTACGAACACCGGGGAGCTGTTTTTT.

Only a few counts were recorded for this clone. The CDR3 DNA is TGTGCCAGCAGTTATTTGGGGGGACCTACAGATACGCAGTATTTT. Protein: CASSYLGGPTDTQYF. The chain couples TRBV6-5 to TRBJ2-3; D perhaps matches TRBD2 (6 bases). Per the germline V gene, CDR1 is MNHEY and CDR2 is SVGAGI. V gave up 3 bases and J gave up 3 bases, with 13 bases separating them. The CDR3 contains 15 residues.

J is TRBJ2-4 and V is TRBV4-2, with D possibly being TRBD1 (5 bases). This CDR3 is built from 18 residues. Trimming took off 0 bases at V and 0 bases at J, with 15 bases between the two ends. Germline V gene lookup returns CDR1 LGHNA and CDR2 YNFKEQ. The CDR3 loop reads CASSQDATGKLAKNIQYF. CDR3 in DNA: TGTGCCAGCAGCCAAGACGCAACAGGAAAATTAGCCAAAAACATTCAGTACTTC.

This clone was counted once. This sequence joins TRBV11-2 and TRBJ2-1; the D gene is possibly TRBD2 (7 bases). The CDR3 has 16 amino acids. V was cut by 4 bases and J by 4 bases, with 17 bases left in between. CDR1 and CDR2 (germline): SGHAT, FQNNGV. The CDR3 nucleotides read TGTGCCAGCAGCTGGTTGGGGGGGGCCGGATACAATGAGCAGTTCTTC. It yields the protein CASSWLGGAGYNEQFF.

The V and J genes are TRBV11-2 and TRBJ2-2; TRBD1 matches at 7 bases. This CDR3 comprises 13 residues. After removal of 1 base from V and 7 bases from J, the junction contained 0 bases not matched to a gene. Germline V lookup: CDR1 SGHAT, CDR2 FQNNGV. The CDR3 nucleotides are TGTGCCAGCAGCTTAGGGACAGGCGGGGAGCTGTTTTTT. Its protein product is CASSLGTGGELFF.